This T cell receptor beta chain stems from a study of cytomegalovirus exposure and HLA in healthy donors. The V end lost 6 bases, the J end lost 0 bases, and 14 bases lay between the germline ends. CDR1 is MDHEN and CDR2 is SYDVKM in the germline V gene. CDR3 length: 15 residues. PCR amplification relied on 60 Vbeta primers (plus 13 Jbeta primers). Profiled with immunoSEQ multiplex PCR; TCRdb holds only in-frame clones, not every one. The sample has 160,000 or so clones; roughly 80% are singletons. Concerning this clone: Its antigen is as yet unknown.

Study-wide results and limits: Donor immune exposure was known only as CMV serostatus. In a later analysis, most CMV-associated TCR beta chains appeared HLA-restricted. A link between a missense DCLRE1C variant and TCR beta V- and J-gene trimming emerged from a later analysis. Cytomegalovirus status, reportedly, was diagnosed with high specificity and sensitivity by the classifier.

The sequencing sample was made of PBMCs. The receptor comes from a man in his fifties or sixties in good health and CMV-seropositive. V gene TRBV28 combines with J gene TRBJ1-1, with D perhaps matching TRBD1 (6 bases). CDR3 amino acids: CASRGGGFMNTEAFF. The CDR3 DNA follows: TGTGCCAGCAGGGGAGGGGGGTTCATGAACACTGAAGCTTTCTTT.